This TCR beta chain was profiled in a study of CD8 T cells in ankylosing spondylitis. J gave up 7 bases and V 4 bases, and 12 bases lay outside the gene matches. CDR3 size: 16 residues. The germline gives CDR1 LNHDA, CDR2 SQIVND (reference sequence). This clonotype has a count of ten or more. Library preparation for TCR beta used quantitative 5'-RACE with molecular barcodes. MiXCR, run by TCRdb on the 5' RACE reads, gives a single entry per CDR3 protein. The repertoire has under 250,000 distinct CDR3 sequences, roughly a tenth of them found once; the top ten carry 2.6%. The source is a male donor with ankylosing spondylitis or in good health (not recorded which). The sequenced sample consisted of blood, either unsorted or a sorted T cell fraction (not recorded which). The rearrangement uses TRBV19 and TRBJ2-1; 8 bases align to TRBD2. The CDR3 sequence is CASSKITGGRGNEQFF. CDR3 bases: TGTGCCAGTAGTAAGATTACGGGGGGGCGAGGAAATGAGCAGTTCTTC. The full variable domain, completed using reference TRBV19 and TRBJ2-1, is DGGITQSPKYLFRKEGQNVTLSCEQNLNHDAMYWYRQDPGQGLRLIYYSQIVNDFQKGDIAEGYSVSREKKESFPLTVTSAQKNPTAFYLCASSKITGGRGNEQFFGPGTRLTVL.